This T cell receptor (beta chain) was captured by sequencing in a study of Ad26.COV2.S vaccination and SARS-CoV-2 variants. Assay: immunoSEQ multiplex PCR; the TCRdb copy retains only in-frame clones and omits some. The repertoire holds about 680,000 clones, with around 90% as singletons. Treatment defined: about 20 received Ad26.COV2.S at low or high dose, single or two shots; several received placebo; per-sample allocation not given. Collection of samples fell on day 63 after the first vaccine or placebo injection. V lost 5 bases and J lost 0, with 10 bases in between. CDR3 length equals 15 residues. The V gene's germline CDR1 is MNHEY and CDR2 SMNVEV (reference sequence).

The V call is TRBV27, the J call TRBJ1-4; maybe TRBD1 (5 bases). The receptor was isolated from a person aged 18-60 years who received the Ad26.COV2.S COVID-19 vaccine or a placebo. The starting material was peripheral blood, obtained in a trial of Ad26.COV2.S vaccine versus placebo. CDR3 region: CASSISRATNEKLFF. CDR3 coding DNA: TGTGCCAGCAGTATCTCCAGGGCAACTAATGAAAAACTGTTTTTT.